The rows below give T cell receptor beta chains drawn from one sample of a study of post-analysis software for immune sequencing data. One entry per CDR3 protein results from TCRdb running MiXCR on the PCR reads. In the table there are a few hundred thousand distinct CDR3 sequences, roughly 34% of which are singletons. Material: blood. The receptors derive from a girl aged 2-17 years with multiple sclerosis. Both conserved end residues are part of each CDR3. D genes are given only for firm matches. Clone size is shown for a subset of rows, as once, few, many or a class of expanded clone.

>NA|TRBJ2-1|TRBV6-5|many
TGTGCCAGCGCAGGGTTTCACAATGAGCAGTTCTTC
CASAGFHNEQFF
>TRBD1|TRBJ1-2|TRBV5-1|few
TGCGCCAGCAGCTTGGCAGGGACAGCGCGCTATGGCTACACCTTC
CASSLAGTARYGYTF
>TRBD1|TRBJ1-1|TRBV10-3|NA
TGTGCCATCAAGGGACAGAGGGACACTGAAGCTTTCTTT
CAIKGQRDTEAFF
>NA|TRBJ2-3|TRBV6-5|many
TGTGCCAGCAGCCGAGGGGCAGATACGCAGTATTTT
CASSRGADTQYF
>NA|TRBJ1-2|TRBV15|NA
TGTGCCACCAGCAGAGATGGGGTTGACTATGGCTACACCTTC
CATSRDGVDYGYTF
>NA|TRBJ2-5|TRBV2|few
TGTGCCAGCGGCCAGCCCACCCAAGAGACCCAGTACTTC
CASGQPTQETQYF
>TRBD2|TRBJ2-5|TRBV20-1|NA
TGCAGTGCCCAAGGGACTAGCGGGTTTCGAGAGACCCAGTACTTC
CSAQGTSGFRETQYF
>NA|TRBJ1-1|TRBV20-1|NA
TGCAGTGCGGGAGGTATGACTGAAGCTTTCTTT
CSAGGMTEAFF
>NA|TRBJ2-7|TRBV29-1|many
TGCAGCGTTGAAGATCGGGAAACGGGCTCCTACGAGCAGTACTTC
CSVEDRETGSYEQYF
>NA|TRBJ2-5|TRBV21-1|NA
TGTGCCAGCAGCATTGTTCAAGAGACCCAGTACTTC
CASSIVQETQYF
>NA|TRBJ2-5|TRBV6-5|NA
TGTGCCAGCAGCTACCGGCTTAGGGGGGGGGAGACCCAGTACTTC
CASSYRLRGGETQYF
>NA|TRBJ2-1|TRBV9|few
TGTGCCAGCAGCGCCAGGGGCCACAATGAGCAGTTCTTC
CASSARGHNEQFF
>TRBD1|TRBJ2-5|TRBV10-1|few
TGCGCCAGCAGGGCCGGGACAGGGATCGAGACCCAGTACTTC
CASRAGTGIETQYF
>TRBD1|TRBJ2-1|TRBV11-2|NA
TGTGCCAGCAGCTTACCCCCTTGGACAGGGTTGAGGAATGGGCAGTTCTTC
CASSLPPWTGLRNGQFF